This T cell receptor (beta chain) was identified in a study of blood T cell repertoires in COVID-19. One Seattle source followed patients from active infection through their disease course. In the authors' methods: Amplification from reference gene primers served as the basis for estimated nucleated cell counts. Only in-frame clones appear in the TCRdb table, and some are missing; sequencing was by immunoSEQ multiplex PCR. V and J calls plus clone size are reproduced from that table; the DNA served to infer D and trimming. The sample carries about 300,000 clones, 80% to 95% recorded once. The CDR3 runs 13 residues. Trimming took 3 bases from V and 5 from J, leaving 10 bases between them. CDR1 is KGHSH, CDR2 LQKENI, per germline.

The specimen was peripheral blood. The rearrangement joins TRBV18 to TRBJ1-2; D is undetermined. This receptor was taken from a woman in her twenties or thirties with COVID-19, enrolled during active disease. Here the CDR3 DNA reads TGTGCCAGCTCACCCACGCGAGGTTATGGCTACACCTTC. It yields the protein CASSPTRGYGYTF.